The entry that follows covers one T cell receptor (beta chain) sequence. Its antigen is as yet unknown. This entry comes from a study of cytomegalovirus exposure and HLA in healthy donors. The wider study: About 80 million unique TCRs, all from HLA-typed donors, were included in an early release of the data. General observations from the study: Versus the roughly 700-donor mean, an Asian-associated ancestry cluster reportedly showed fewer N-insertions in a later analysis. The study put 150 or so TCR beta chains on its list as cytomegalovirus-associated.

The primer mix had 60 Vbeta and 13 Jbeta primers. Measured with immunoSEQ multiplex PCR; TCRdb has only the in-frame clones, and not every one. The sample has over 40,000 clones; approximately 65% are singletons. The CDR3 has 15 amino acids. CDR1 GTSNPN and CDR2 SVGIG come from the germline V gene (reference sequence). V was cut by 3 bases and J by 6 bases, with 18 bases left in between. The sample consisted of PBMCs. The receptor was isolated from a man aged 30-40 years in good health and CMV-seronegative. The V call is TRBV30, the J call TRBJ2-1, with D hard to call. The CDR3 DNA follows: TGTGCCTGGAGCAGTAATAGCTTTACCGTCAATGAGCAGTTCTTC. Its protein is CAWSSNSFTVNEQFF.